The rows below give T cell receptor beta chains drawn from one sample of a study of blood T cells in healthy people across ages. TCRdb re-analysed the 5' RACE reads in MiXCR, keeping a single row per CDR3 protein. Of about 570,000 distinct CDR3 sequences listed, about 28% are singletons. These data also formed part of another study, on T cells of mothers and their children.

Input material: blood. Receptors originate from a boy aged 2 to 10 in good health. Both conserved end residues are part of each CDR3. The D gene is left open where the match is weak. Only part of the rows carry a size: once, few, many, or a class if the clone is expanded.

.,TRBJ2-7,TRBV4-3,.,CASSRHRGAEQYF,TGCGCCAGCAGCCGCCACCGGGGAGCCGAGCAGTACTTC
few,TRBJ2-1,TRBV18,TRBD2,CASSKNPGLAGGGAYNEQFF,TGTGCCAGCTCCAAAAATCCGGGACTAGCGGGGGGAGGCGCCTACAATGAGCAGTTCTTC
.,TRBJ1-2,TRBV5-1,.,CASSLSRDANYGYTF,TGCGCCAGCAGCTTGTCAAGAGACGCAAACTATGGCTACACCTTC
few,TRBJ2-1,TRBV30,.,CAWSNRRATEQFF,TGTGCCTGGAGTAACCGTAGGGCGACTGAGCAGTTCTTC
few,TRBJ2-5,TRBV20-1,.,CSAILGGPGETQYF,TGCAGTGCCATCCTTGGGGGACCCGGAGAGACCCAGTACTTC
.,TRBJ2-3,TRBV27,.,CASSPGLRTDTQYF,TGTGCCAGCAGCCCCGGTTTGCGCACAGATACGCAGTATTTT
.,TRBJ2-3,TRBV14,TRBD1,CTSSLYRGWSDTQYF,TGTACCAGCAGCCTTTACAGGGGATGGTCAGATACGCAGTATTTT
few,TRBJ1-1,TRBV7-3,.,CASSLDQGGTEAFF,TGTGCCAGCAGCTTAGACCAGGGTGGGACTGAAGCTTTCTTT
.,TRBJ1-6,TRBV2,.,CASKRDSSPLHF,TGTGCCAGCAAACGGGATTCATCACCCCTCCACTTT
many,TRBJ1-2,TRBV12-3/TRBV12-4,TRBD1,CASSFSTGQHFYGYTF,TGTGCCAGCAGTTTCAGCACGGGACAGCATTTCTATGGCTACACCTTC
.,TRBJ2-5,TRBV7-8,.,CASTLVAERETQYF,TGTGCCAGCACCCTAGTGGCCGAGAGAGAGACCCAGTACTTC
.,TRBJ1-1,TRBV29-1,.,CSVPSAGRTEAFF,TGCAGCGTTCCCAGTGCCGGGAGGACTGAAGCTTTCTTT
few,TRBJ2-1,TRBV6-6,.,CASSYPAVDEQFF,TGTGCCAGCAGTTACCCGGCAGTCGATGAGCAGTTCTTC
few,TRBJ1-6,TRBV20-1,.,CSARWGGVDNSPLHF,TGCAGTGCGCGTTGGGGCGGGGTCGATAATTCACCCCTCCACTTT
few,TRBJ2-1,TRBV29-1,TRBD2,CSVGRLADNEQFF,TGCAGCGTTGGTCGGCTAGCGGACAATGAGCAGTTCTTC
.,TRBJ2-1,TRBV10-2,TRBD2,CASSESSGTFLNNEQFF,TGCGCCAGCAGTGAGTCGAGCGGGACTTTCCTTAACAATGAGCAGTTCTTC
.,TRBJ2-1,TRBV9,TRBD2,CASSARTSVYNEQFF,TGTGCCAGCAGCGCGAGGACTAGCGTCTACAATGAGCAGTTCTTC
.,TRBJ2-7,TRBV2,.,CASTGPRIHEQYF,TGTGCCAGCACCGGTCCCCGGATCCACGAGCAGTACTTC
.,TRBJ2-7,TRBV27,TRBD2,CASSLTSGSSDEQYF,TGTGCCAGCAGTCTCACTAGCGGGAGTTCCGACGAGCAGTACTTC
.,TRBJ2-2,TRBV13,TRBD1,CASSRQGSNTGELFF,TGTGCCAGCAGCCGACAGGGGTCGAACACCGGGGAGCTGTTTTTT
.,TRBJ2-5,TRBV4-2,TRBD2,CASSEETSYPETQYF,TGTGCCAGCAGCGAAGAGACTAGCTATCCAGAGACCCAGTACTTC
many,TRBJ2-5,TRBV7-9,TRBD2,CASSRPTSGGETQYF,TGTGCCAGCAGCCGTCCGACTAGCGGGGGGGAGACCCAGTACTTC
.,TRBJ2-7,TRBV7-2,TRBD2,CASSLVELAGSYEQYF,TGTGCCAGCAGCTTAGTCGAGCTAGCGGGCTCCTACGAGCAGTACTTC
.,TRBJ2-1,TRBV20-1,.,CSAIAGPVNDEQFF,TGCAGTGCTATCGCGGGCCCCGTCAATGATGAGCAGTTCTTC
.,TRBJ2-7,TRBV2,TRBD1,CASKRGQGDEQYF,TGTGCCAGCAAGAGAGGACAGGGCGACGAGCAGTACTTC
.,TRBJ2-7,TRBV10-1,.,CASNEGIYEQYF,TGCGCCAGCAATGAGGGAATCTACGAGCAGTACTTC
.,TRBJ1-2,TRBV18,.,CASSPVGGRDYGYTF,TGTGCCAGCTCACCGGTTGGAGGGCGGGACTATGGCTACACCTTC